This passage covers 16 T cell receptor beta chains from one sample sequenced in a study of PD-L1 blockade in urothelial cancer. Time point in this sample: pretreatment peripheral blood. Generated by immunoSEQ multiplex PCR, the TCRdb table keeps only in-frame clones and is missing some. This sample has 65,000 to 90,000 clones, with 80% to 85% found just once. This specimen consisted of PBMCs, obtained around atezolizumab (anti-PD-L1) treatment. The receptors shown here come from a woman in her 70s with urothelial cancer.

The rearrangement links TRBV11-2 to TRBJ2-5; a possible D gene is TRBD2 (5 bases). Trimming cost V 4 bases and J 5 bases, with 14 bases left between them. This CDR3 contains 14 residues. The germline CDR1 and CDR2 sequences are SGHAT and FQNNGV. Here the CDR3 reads CASSSPTRRETQYF. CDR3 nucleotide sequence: TGTGCCAGCAGCTCCCCTACTAGGCGGGAGACCCAGTACTTC.

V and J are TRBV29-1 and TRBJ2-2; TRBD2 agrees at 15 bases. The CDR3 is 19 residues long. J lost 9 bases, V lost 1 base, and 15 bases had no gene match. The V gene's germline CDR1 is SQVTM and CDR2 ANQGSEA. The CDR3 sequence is CSVEAHRGLAGGGLRELFF. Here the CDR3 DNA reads TGCAGCGTTGAAGCCCACCGGGGACTAGCGGGAGGCGGTCTCCGGGAGCTGTTTTTT.

For the CDR3, the DNA is TGCGCCAGCAGCCAAGGGGTCCGGGGGACAGGGGACACCGGGGAGCTGTTTTTT. It specifies CASSQGVRGTGDTGELFF. The rearrangement links TRBV4-3 to TRBJ2-2, with 10 bases aligning to TRBD1. This CDR3 spans 18 amino acids. V was clipped by 1 base and J by 3 bases; unmatched bases: 8. Germline V gene lookup returns CDR1 LGHNA and CDR2 YSLEER.

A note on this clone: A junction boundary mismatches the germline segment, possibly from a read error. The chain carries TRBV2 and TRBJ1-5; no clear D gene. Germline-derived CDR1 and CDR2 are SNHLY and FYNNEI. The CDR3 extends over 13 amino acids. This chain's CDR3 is CASGSDQLQPQHF. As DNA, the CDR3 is TGTGCCAGCGGGTCTGATCAGTTACAGCCCCAGCACTTT.

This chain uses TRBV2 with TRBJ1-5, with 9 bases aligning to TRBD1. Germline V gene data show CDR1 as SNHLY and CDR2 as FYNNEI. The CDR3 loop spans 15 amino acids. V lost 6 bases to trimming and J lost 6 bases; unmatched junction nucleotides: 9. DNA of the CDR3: TGTGCCAGCAGCCCCGACACAGGGGGCGTTCAGCCCCAGCATTTT. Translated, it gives CASSPDTGGVQPQHF.

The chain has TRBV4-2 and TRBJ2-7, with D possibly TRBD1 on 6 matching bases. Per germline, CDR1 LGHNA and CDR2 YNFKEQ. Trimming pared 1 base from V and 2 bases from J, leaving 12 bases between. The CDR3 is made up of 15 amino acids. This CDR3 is CASSQGPGETYEQYF. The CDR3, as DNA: TGTGCCAGCAGCCAAGGTCCAGGGGAGACCTACGAGCAGTACTTC.

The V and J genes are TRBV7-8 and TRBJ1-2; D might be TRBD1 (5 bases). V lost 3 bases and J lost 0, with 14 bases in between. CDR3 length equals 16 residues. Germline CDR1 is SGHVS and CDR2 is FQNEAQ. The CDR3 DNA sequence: TGTGCCAGCAGCTTCGGGGCGGGGGAGGCTAACTATGGCTACACCTTC. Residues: CASSFGAGEANYGYTF.

For the CDR3, the DNA is TGTGCCAGCAGCCAAGATACGTGGGGACTAGCGGGAGAAGGGTACGAGCAGTACTTC. Translating it yields CASSQDTWGLAGEGYEQYF. The chain carries TRBV4-2 and TRBJ2-7; 14 nucleotides line up with TRBD2. After removal of 0 bases from V and 4 bases from J, the junction contained 11 bases not matched to a gene. Germline V gene lookup returns CDR1 LGHNA and CDR2 YNFKEQ. CDR3 length equals 19 residues.

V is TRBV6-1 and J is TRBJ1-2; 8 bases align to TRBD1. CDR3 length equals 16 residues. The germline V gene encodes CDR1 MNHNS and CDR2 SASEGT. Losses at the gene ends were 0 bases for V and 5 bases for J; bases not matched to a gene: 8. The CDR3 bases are TGTGCCAGCAGTGAAGCTGACCTCTGGACAGGGTATGGCTACACCTTC. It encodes CASSEADLWTGYGYTF.

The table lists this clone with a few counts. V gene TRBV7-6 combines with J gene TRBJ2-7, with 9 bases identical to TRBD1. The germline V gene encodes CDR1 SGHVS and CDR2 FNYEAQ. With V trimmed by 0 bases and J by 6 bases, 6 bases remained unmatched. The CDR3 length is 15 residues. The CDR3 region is CASSLAPGQGVEQYF. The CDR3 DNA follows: TGTGCCAGCAGCTTAGCGCCGGGACAGGGAGTCGAGCAGTACTTC. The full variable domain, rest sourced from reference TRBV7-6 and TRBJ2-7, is GAGVSQSPRYKVTKRGQDVALRCDPISGHVSLYWYRQALGQGPEFLTYFNYEAQQDKSGLPNDRFSAERPEGSISTLTIQRTEQRDSAMYRCASSLAPGQGVEQYFGPGTRLTVT.

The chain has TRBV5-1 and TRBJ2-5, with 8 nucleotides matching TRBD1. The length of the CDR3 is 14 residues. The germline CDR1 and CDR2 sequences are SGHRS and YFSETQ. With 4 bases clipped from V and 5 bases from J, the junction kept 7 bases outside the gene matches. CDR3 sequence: CASSPGWDRETQYF. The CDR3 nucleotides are TGCGCCAGCAGCCCGGGGTGGGACAGGGAGACCCAGTACTTC.

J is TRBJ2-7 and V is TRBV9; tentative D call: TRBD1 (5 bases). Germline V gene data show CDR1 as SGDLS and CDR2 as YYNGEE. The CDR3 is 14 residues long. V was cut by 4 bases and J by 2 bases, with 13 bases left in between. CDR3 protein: CASSPRTRTYEQYF. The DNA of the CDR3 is TGTGCCAGCAGCCCCCGGACAAGAACCTACGAGCAGTACTTC.

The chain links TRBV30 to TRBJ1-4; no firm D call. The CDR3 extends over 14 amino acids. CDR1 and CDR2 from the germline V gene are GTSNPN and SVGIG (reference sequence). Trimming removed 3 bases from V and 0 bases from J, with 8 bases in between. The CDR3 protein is CAWRPGATNEKLFF. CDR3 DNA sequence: TGTGCCTGGAGACCAGGTGCAACTAATGAAAAACTGTTTTTT. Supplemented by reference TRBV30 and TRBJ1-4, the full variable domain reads SQTIHQWPATLVQPVGSPLSLECTVEGTSNPNLYWYRQAAGRGLQLLFYSVGIGQISSEVPQNLSASRPQDRQFILSSKKLLLSDSGFYLCAWRPGATNEKLFFGSGTQLSVL.

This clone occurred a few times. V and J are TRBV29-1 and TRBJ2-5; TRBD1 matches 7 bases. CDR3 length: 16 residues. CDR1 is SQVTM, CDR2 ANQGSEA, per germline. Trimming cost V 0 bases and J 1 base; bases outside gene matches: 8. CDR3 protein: CSVEDPTGPFQETQYF. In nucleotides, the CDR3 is TGCAGCGTTGAAGACCCGACAGGGCCCTTCCAAGAGACCCAGTACTTC. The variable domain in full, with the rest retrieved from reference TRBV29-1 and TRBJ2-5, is SAVISQKPSRDICQRGTSLTIQCQVDSQVTMMFWYRQQPGQSLTLIATANQGSEATYESGFVIDKFPISRPNLTFSTLTVSNMSPEDSSIYLCSVEDPTGPFQETQYFGPGTRLLVL.

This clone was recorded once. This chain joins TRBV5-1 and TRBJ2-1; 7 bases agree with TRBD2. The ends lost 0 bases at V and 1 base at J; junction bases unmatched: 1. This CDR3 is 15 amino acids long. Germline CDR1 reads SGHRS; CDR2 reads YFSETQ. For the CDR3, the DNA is TGCGCCAGCAGCTTGGAGGGACTATCCTACAATGAGCAGTTCTTC. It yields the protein CASSLEGLSYNEQFF.

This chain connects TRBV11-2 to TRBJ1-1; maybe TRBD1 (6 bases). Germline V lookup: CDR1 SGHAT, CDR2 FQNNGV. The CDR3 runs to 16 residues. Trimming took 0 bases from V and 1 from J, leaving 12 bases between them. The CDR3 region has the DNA TGTGCCAGCAGCTTAGATTTGGGGGCCAAGAACACTGAAGCTTTCTTT. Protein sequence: CASSLDLGAKNTEAFF.